One and the same sample provided the 15 T cell receptor beta chains below, sequenced in a study of CD8+ T cells in alopecia areata. Documented treatment: oral pan-JAK inhibitor, 5-10 mg twice daily. Extracted RNA was reverse transcribed, and the resulting cDNA served as sequencing template. Sequenced by immunoSEQ multiplex PCR; TCRdb stores in-frame clones only, minus some. The sample includes around 150,000 clones, less than 70% of them seen just once. Sequencing was performed on CD4+ T cells sorted from blood, taken at week 24, from a patient treated with tofacitinib. The receptors here all came from a human donor with alopecia areata.

The CDR3 bases are TGTGCCTGGGCTTATAGCGGGAGCACAGATACGCAGTATTTT. Residues: CAWAYSGSTDTQYF. The chain carries TRBV30 and TRBJ2-3, with 7 bases fitting TRBD2. Germline V gene data show CDR1 as GTSNPN and CDR2 as SVGIG (reference sequence). Losses at the gene ends were 5 bases for V and 0 bases for J; bases not matched to a gene: 5. The CDR3 runs 14 residues.

The V call is TRBV30, the J call TRBJ1-5, with 9 nucleotides matching TRBD1. CDR1 and CDR2 from the germline V gene are GTSNPN and SVGIG (reference sequence). The J segment lost 3 bases and the V segment lost 4 bases, leaving 10 bases of the junction unmatched. The CDR3 covers 16 residues. The CDR3 sequence is CAWNRGQGGINQPQHF. The CDR3 DNA is TGTGCCTGGAACAGGGGACAGGGTGGTATCAATCAGCCCCAGCATTTT. The complete variable domain, with remaining parts taken from reference TRBV30 and TRBJ1-5, reads SQTIHQWPATLVQPVGSPLSLECTVEGTSNPNLYWYRQAAGRGLQLLFYSVGIGQISSEVPQNLSASRPQDRQFILSSKKLLLSDSGFYLCAWNRGQGGINQPQHFGDGTRLSIL.

This chain joins TRBV29-1 and TRBJ1-1; D unresolved. Germline loops: CDR1 SQVTM, CDR2 ANQGSEA. Trimming took off 3 bases at V and 4 bases at J, with 9 bases between the two ends. This CDR3 is built from 12 residues. CDR3 protein: CSVDIPRTEAFF. The CDR3 DNA is TGCAGCGTTGATATTCCGCGCACTGAAGCTTTCTTT.

The chain joins TRBV15 to TRBJ1-2; TRBD1 aligns across 7 bases. The CDR3 runs to 16 residues. V lost 0 bases to trimming and J lost 4 bases; unmatched junction nucleotides: 8. Looked up from germline, CDR1 is LNHNV and CDR2 is YYDKDF (reference sequence). The CDR3 here is CATSRERRDRIYGYTF. DNA of the CDR3: TGTGCCACCAGCAGAGAAAGGCGGGACAGAATCTATGGCTACACCTTC.

This chain connects TRBV6-1 to TRBJ2-3; 10 nucleotides line up with TRBD1. Unmatched junction bases numbered 7, after V lost 6 bases and J lost 4 bases. Germline values: CDR1 MNHNS, CDR2 SASEGT. This CDR3 is 15 amino acids long. The CDR3 coding sequence is TGTGCCAGCAGGGGCGACAGGGGGCATGCAGATACGCAGTATTTT. The encoded protein is CASRGDRGHADTQYF.

The chain joins TRBV30 to TRBJ2-7, with 7 nucleotides matching TRBD1. Losses at the gene ends were 2 bases for V and 6 bases for J; bases not matched to a gene: 22. CDR1 GTSNPN and CDR2 SVGIG come from the germline V gene (reference sequence). There are 18 residues in the CDR3. For the CDR3, the DNA is TGTGCCTGGAGTACCCGCAGGGGGTCGAATCTCTACCCGGGCGAGCAGTACTTC. It codes for CAWSTRRGSNLYPGEQYF.

V is TRBV29-1 and J is TRBJ2-3; D is unclear. This CDR3 region has 14 residues. Trimming cost V 1 base and J 4 bases, with 12 bases left between them. Germline assignment: CDR1 SQVTM and CDR2 ANQGSEA. CDR3 nucleotides: TGCAGCGTTGAAGTTTCCAGGTGGGCAGATACGCAGTATTTT. Its translation is CSVEVSRWADTQYF.

This clone was seen once. The V and J genes are TRBV29-1 and TRBJ2-3, with a weak D call TRBD1 (5 bases). Trimming cost V 1 base and J 1 base, with 15 bases left between them. Germline-derived CDR1 and CDR2 are SQVTM and ANQGSEA. This CDR3 is 16 amino acids long. CDR3 DNA sequence: TGCAGCGTTGAAGGAAGGGGTGTCCCTGGCACAGATACGCAGTATTTT. It codes for CSVEGRGVPGTDTQYF.

The rearrangement uses TRBV7-9 and TRBJ2-3; the D gene could be TRBD1 or TRBD2 (5 bases each). CDR1 is SEHNR, CDR2 FQNEAQ, per germline (reference sequence). V was pared by 5 bases and J by 0 bases, with 15 bases between. The CDR3 loop spans 16 amino acids. The CDR3 DNA follows: TGTGCCAGCAGCCCCCAGGGCGGGTCTAGCACAGATACGCAGTATTTT. Translation gives CASSPQGGSSTDTQYF.

The V call is TRBV4-2, the J call TRBJ2-3; 11 nucleotides align to TRBD2. The germline V gene has CDR1 LGHNA and CDR2 YNFKEQ. The junction had 0 bases not matched to a gene; V was cut back by 7 bases and J by 0 bases. The length of the CDR3 is 14 residues. CDR3 DNA sequence: TGTGCCAGCACTAGCGGGGGGAGCACAGATACGCAGTATTTT. Residues: CASTSGGSTDTQYF.

The table lists this clone with a few counts. This rearrangement joins TRBV28 to TRBJ1-5; 7 bases fit TRBD1. This CDR3 has 14 amino acids. The V segment lost 2 bases and the J segment 2 bases; nucleotides outside the gene matches: 0. Germline V lookup: CDR1 MDHEN, CDR2 SYDVKM. This CDR3 is CASSLDRGNQPQHF. CDR3 in DNA: TGTGCCAGCAGTTTAGACAGGGGCAATCAGCCCCAGCATTTT. Supplemented by reference TRBV28 and TRBJ1-5, the full variable domain reads DVKVTQSSRYLVKRTGEKVFLECVQDMDHENMFWYRQDPGLGLRLIYFSYDVKMKEKGDIPEGYSVSREKKERFSLILESASTNQTSMYLCASSLDRGNQPQHFGDGTRLSIL.

V and J are TRBV2 and TRBJ2-3, with 10 positions matching TRBD2. There are 15 residues in the CDR3. Germline-derived CDR1 and CDR2 are SNHLY and FYNNEI. The J segment lost 0 bases and the V segment lost 8 bases, leaving 5 bases of the junction unmatched. This chain's CDR3 is CASHSGGKSTDTQYF. CDR3 DNA sequence: TGTGCCAGCCATAGCGGGGGGAAAAGCACAGATACGCAGTATTTT.

This clone was picked up a small number of times. The V gene is TRBV5-1, the J gene TRBJ1-1; D ambiguous. This CDR3 contains 14 residues. V was trimmed by 4 bases and J by 2 bases, leaving 12 bases between them. Germline V gene lookup returns CDR1 SGHRS and CDR2 YFSETQ. The CDR3 loop reads CASSPLQTNTEAFF. In DNA, the CDR3 is TGCGCCAGCAGCCCCCTCCAAACCAACACTGAAGCTTTCTTT.

DNA of the CDR3: TGTGCCAGCAGCCGCTTCACCGGGGAGCTGTTTTTT. It is translated as CASSRFTGELFF. The V gene is TRBV7-9, the J gene TRBJ2-2, with D hard to call. The CDR3 sequence is 12 residues long. Germline V lookup: CDR1 SEHNR, CDR2 FQNEAQ (reference sequence). Trimming pared 5 bases from V and 4 bases from J, leaving 5 bases between.

This clone was detected only a few times. The chain links TRBV27 to TRBJ2-5; D is unresolved. This CDR3 region has 14 residues. Trimming pared 5 bases from V and 5 bases from J, leaving 15 bases between. From germline, CDR1 is MNHEY and CDR2 SMNVEV (reference sequence). CDR3: CASSVRRPTETQYF. The CDR3 DNA is TGTGCCAGCAGTGTTAGGAGACCTACGGAGACCCAGTACTTC.